This T cell receptor (beta chain) was documented in a study of CD8 T cells in ankylosing spondylitis. General study findings and limits: A TCR beta motif of fewer than ten highly homologous variants appeared characteristic of ankylosing spondylitis blood. Significantly higher representation of disease-linked clones was reported for matched ankylosing spondylitis synovial fluid. Disease-linked clones were found to be CD8+ and relatively rare in peripheral blood.

The CDR3 has 13 amino acids. The germline V gene encodes CDR1 PRHDT and CDR2 FYEKMQ (reference sequence). Trimming removed 5 bases from V and 12 bases from J, with 18 bases in between. A quantitative 5'-RACE method, one with molecular barcodes, was used to make TCR beta libraries. TCRdb fed the 5' RACE reads into MiXCR, producing one record per CDR3 protein. The repertoire consists of around 100,000 distinct CDR3 sequences, with around 24% occurring once and the leading ten covering over 9%. This clonotype was seen only a few times. The target antigen is unknown. The rearrangement links TRBV13 to TRBJ2-3; D is possibly TRBD1 (6 bases). The sample comprised synovial fluid, either unsorted or a sorted T cell fraction (not recorded which). The receptor was isolated from a male donor with ankylosing spondylitis. CDR3 sequence: CASSTRTADSQYF. CDR3 bases: TGTGCCAGCAGCACTCGGACAGCGGATTCACAGTATTTT.